This TCR beta chain stems from a study of blood T cell repertoires in COVID-19. In the study overall: From the United States, Italy and Spain came samples of acute and convalescent COVID-19. Sources were T cells, B-cell-depleted T cells, or PBMCs; the material itself was cDNA or gDNA.

In the study's own analysis: How many nucleated cells were present was estimated from reference gene primer amplification. TCRdb's table, derived via immunoSEQ multiplex PCR, lists solely in-frame clones and lacks some. The DNA gave D and trimming, while V, J and clone size come from that table. The sample has 380,000 or so clones; roughly 86% are singletons. Trimming took off 1 base at V and 6 bases at J, with 16 bases between the two ends. This CDR3 has 15 residues. From germline, CDR1 is SGDLS and CDR2 YYNGEE. The source material was peripheral blood. The receptor was derived from a human donor with acute or convalescent COVID-19. The donor label of this sample is uncertain. This chain connects TRBV9 to TRBJ1-1, with D possibly TRBD1 on 5 matching bases. CDR3 in DNA: TGTGCCAGCAGCGTAACTGGTTCGGGGGACTCTGAAGCTTTCTTT. Protein sequence: CASSVTGSGDSEAFF.